The T cell receptor (beta chain) under discussion was sequenced for a study of T cell changes during pregnancy in multiple sclerosis. Germline assignment: CDR1 ENHRY and CDR2 SYGVKD. Trimming left V 3 bases short and J 12 bases short, with 11 bases between. The CDR3 spans 11 residues. Here immunoSEQ multiplex PCR was the method, and the copy in TCRdb shows in-frame clones only, minus some. The data show about 45,000 clones, 75% to 95% seen once. Specimen: CD8+ T cells from peripheral blood mononuclear cells, collected in the second trimester of pregnancy. The receptor was isolated from a female donor with multiple sclerosis, enrolled in a pregnancy study. The V and J genes are TRBV10-3 and TRBJ2-5, with D unclear. This CDR3 reads CAISDSGFEYF. Here the CDR3 DNA reads TGTGCCATCAGTGATTCCGGGTTCGAGTACTTC.